This T cell receptor (beta chain) was captured by sequencing in a study of blood T cells in healthy people across ages. Extraction yielded at least 6 micrograms of total RNA per sample. This CDR3 is built from 12 residues. Unmatched junction bases numbered 2, after V lost 6 bases and J lost 6 bases. Germline-derived CDR1 and CDR2 are MNHEY and SVGAGI. It was with a sample-barcoded 5' primer and a J-beta primer mix that a second PCR of about 6 to 11 cycles was run. TCRdb fed the 5' RACE reads into MiXCR, producing one record per CDR3 protein. The sample lists about 1 million distinct CDR3 sequences, around 27% occurring once. The same specimen was also included in a second study, on T cells of mothers and their children.

The TCR was taken from a girl aged 2-10 years in good health. This chain uses TRBV6-5 with TRBJ2-3; TRBD2 matches at 8 bases. The sample consisted of blood. The DNA for the CDR3 is TGTGCCAGCAGGTCGGGGGGGGATACGCAGTATTTT. Its protein is CASRSGGDTQYF.